The clone carrying this TCR beta chain was seen once. Antigen specificity is unknown. The data belong to a study of cytomegalovirus exposure and HLA in healthy donors. Study-level findings and limits: The authors later found most CMV-associated TCR beta chains appeared HLA-restricted.

PCR employed 60 Vbeta and 13 Jbeta primers. Profiled with immunoSEQ multiplex PCR; TCRdb holds only in-frame clones, not every one. The data show approximately 89,000 clones, approximately 80% seen once. Trimming removed 7 bases from V and 8 bases from J; junction bases left unmatched: 6. The CDR3 consists of 14 residues. CDR1 and CDR2 (germline): SGHRS, YFSETQ. The sample was PBMCs. V usage is TRBV5-1 and J usage is TRBJ2-1, with 13 bases aligning to TRBD2. The source of this sequence is a man aged 30 to 39 in good health and CMV-seronegative. CDR3 in amino acids: CASRTSGGAHEQFF. The CDR3 DNA follows: TGCGCCAGCCGTACTAGCGGGGGGGCTCATGAGCAGTTCTTC.